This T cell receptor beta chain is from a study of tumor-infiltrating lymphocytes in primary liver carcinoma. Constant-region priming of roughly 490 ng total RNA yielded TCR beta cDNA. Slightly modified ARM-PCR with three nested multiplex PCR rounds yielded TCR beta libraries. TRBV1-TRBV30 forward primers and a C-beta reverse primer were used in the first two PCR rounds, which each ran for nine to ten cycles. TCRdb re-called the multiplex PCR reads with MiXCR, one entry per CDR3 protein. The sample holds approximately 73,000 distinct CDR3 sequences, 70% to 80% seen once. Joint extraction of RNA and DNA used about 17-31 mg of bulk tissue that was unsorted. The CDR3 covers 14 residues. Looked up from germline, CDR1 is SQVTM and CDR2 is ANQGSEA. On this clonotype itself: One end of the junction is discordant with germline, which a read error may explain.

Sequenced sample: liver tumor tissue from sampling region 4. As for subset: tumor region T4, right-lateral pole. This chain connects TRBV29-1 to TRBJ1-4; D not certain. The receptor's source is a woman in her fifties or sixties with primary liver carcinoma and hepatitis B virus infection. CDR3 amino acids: CIVEGSRRGEKLFF. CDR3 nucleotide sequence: TGCATCGTTGAAGGTAGTAGGAGAGGTGAAAAACTGTTTTTT.